This T cell receptor (beta chain) was sequenced during a study of T cell repertoires in cytomegalovirus infection. Overall study: Matching HLA type, along with CMV infection, was indicated by public TCR beta signatures.

This CDR3 is 17 amino acids long. Germline V gene data show CDR1 as SEHNR and CDR2 as FQNEAQ (reference sequence). V was shortened by 3 bases and J by 0 bases, with 15 bases between the two germline ends. This clonotype was picked up many times. Its matching antigen is unknown. Study-level points and caveats: The ex vivo response was dominated by HLA-C-restricted CMV-specific TCR beta clonotypes.

TCRdb fed the reads into MiXCR, producing one record per CDR3 protein. The sample contains roughly 630,000 distinct CDR3 sequences, about 24% of which appear only once. Material: CD8+ T cells from PBMCs. This TCR was sampled from a human donor in good health (CMV status not recorded). Some clones in this sample may be carry-over from other donors' samples. The genes are TRBV7-9 and TRBJ2-1; D may be TRBD2 (5 bases). CDR3 residues: CASSFQSRESSYNEQFF. Here the CDR3 DNA reads TGTGCCAGCAGCTTCCAATCTAGGGAGAGCTCCTACAATGAGCAGTTCTTC. The variable domain in full, completed from reference TRBV7-9 and TRBJ2-1, reads DTGVSQNPRHKITKRGQNVTFRCDPISEHNRLYWYRQTLGQGPEFLTYFQNEAQLEKSRLLSDRFSAERPKGSFSTLEIQRTEQGDSAMYLCASSFQSRESSYNEQFFGPGTRLTVL.